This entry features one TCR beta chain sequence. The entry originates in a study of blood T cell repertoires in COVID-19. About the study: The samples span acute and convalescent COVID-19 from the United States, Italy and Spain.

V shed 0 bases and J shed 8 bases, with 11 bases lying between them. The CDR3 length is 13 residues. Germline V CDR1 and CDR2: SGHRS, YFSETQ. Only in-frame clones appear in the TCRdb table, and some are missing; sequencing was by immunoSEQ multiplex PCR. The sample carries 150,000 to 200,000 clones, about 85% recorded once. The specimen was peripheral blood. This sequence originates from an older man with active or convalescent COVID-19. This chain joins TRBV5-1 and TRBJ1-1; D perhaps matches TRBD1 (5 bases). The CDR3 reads CASSLDGGGEAFF. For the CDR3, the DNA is TGCGCCAGCAGCTTGGACGGGGGTGGAGAAGCTTTCTTT.